These T cell receptor beta chains were read from a single sample in a study of CD8+ T cells in alopecia areata. Data came from immunoSEQ multiplex PCR; TCRdb stores just in-frame clones and leaves some out. Of about 190,000 clones listed, around 56% are singletons. The sequences come from CD4+ T cells sorted from blood, collected at week 4, from a patient treated with tofacitinib. All receptors derive from a human donor with alopecia areata. CDR3s include the opening cysteine and the closing phenylalanine or tryptophan.

cdr3_aa	v_call	j_call
CAISERAGKPSSYNEQFF	TRBV10-3	TRBJ2-1
CASKAQRSSYEQYF	TRBV2	TRBJ2-7
CASPSNQGQGFDDEQYF	TRBV25-1	TRBJ2-7
CASSAVRDYNEQFF	TRBV2	TRBJ2-1
CSVRVGQGQTGELFF	TRBV29-1	TRBJ2-2
CASSLSRSEQYF	TRBV7-2	TRBJ2-7
CSVGEMGETQYF	TRBV29-1	TRBJ2-5
CATEAGGTNEKLFF	TRBV15	TRBJ1-4
CASSYSGRGREGYTF	TRBV6-5	TRBJ1-2
CSVEPTSRQGFQETQYF	TRBV29-1	TRBJ2-5
CASSADPKYGYTF	TRBV7-2	TRBJ1-2
CASSQAGYEQYF	TRBV4-1	TRBJ2-7
CASSSRANQPQHF	TRBV7-6	TRBJ1-5
CASSPRSSEKLFF	TRBV18	TRBJ1-4
CASSQDPSRQNTEAFF	TRBV4-1	TRBJ1-1
CASSERTRAETQYF	TRBV2	TRBJ2-5
CSGTSGTRAEAFF	TRBV29-1	TRBJ1-1
CSVTSGSGYTF	TRBV29-1	TRBJ1-2
CSVRRQDQTGELFF	TRBV29-1	TRBJ2-2
CSAAAARGGSYEQYF	TRBV29-1	TRBJ2-7
CASSLRQGPQHF	TRBV28	TRBJ1-5
CASSFGGIGGRGYTF	TRBV28	TRBJ1-2
CAWRRQGITYNEQFF	TRBV30	TRBJ2-1
CASSYSWAGANVLTF	TRBV6-5	TRBJ2-6
CAWSVRGTADYGYTF	TRBV30	TRBJ1-2
CSVEVGGTSYEQYF	TRBV29-1	TRBJ2-7
CASSLGREEETQYF	TRBV4-2	TRBJ2-5
CASSSTGFYGYTF	TRBV5-6	TRBJ1-2
CASSLATGSQGEQYF	TRBV7-2	TRBJ2-7
CASSLTGGSNQPQHF	TRBV5-1	TRBJ1-5
CSVQLGTSGTYEQYF	TRBV29-1	TRBJ2-7
CASSSTGTTVTNEKLFF	TRBV27	TRBJ1-4
CASRPGQEAKNIQYF	TRBV5-1	TRBJ2-4
CASSLSLTGRSYNEQFF	TRBV7-3	TRBJ2-1
CASNPQGQGSDTQYF	TRBV6-1	TRBJ2-3
CSVQPGLTGTDTQYF	TRBV29-1	TRBJ2-3
CARESTSRTGELFF	TRBV30	TRBJ2-2
CSVRTGSNQPQHF	TRBV29-1	TRBJ1-5
CSVGLESGVIAEAFF	TRBV29-1	TRBJ1-1
CASRGPGTVNTEAFF	TRBV6-5	TRBJ1-1
CASSPSGNRGRNTGELFF	TRBV28	TRBJ2-2
CSVEAEDEQYF	TRBV29-1	TRBJ2-7
CSGYGNSEQFF	TRBV20-1	TRBJ2-1
CASSSNSGTEFF	TRBV7-2	TRBJ2-1
CASSVVGRSPDTQYF	TRBV9	TRBJ2-3
CASSVSSRAGGNEQFF	TRBV9	TRBJ2-1
CSVDQGVDEQFF	TRBV29-1	TRBJ2-1
CASSRISGRQKGANVLTF	TRBV7-2	TRBJ2-6
CASGGRRQETQYF	TRBV7-2	TRBJ2-5
CASSYGGTPETQYF	TRBV7-2	TRBJ2-5
CASSSWDRGYTF	TRBV7-2	TRBJ1-2
CATSGPDRDDYGYTF	TRBV15	TRBJ1-2
CASSVGGAEVEQFF	TRBV6-6	TRBJ2-1
CASSPIEGTNEQFF	TRBV18	TRBJ2-1
CARGLAGPSYEQYF	TRBV2	TRBJ2-7